This T cell receptor (beta chain) emerged from a study of blood T cell repertoires in COVID-19. In the study overall: The cDNA or gDNA used as material had been derived from T cells, B-cell-depleted T cells, or PBMCs.

The V gene lost 4 bases and the J gene lost 11 bases, with 15 bases spanning the gap. The CDR3 covers 14 residues. CDR1 and CDR2 (germline): SNHLY, FYNNEI. Sequenced by immunoSEQ multiplex PCR; TCRdb stores in-frame clones only, minus some. The repertoire holds about 160,000 clones, around 85% seen once, with 6.9% in the top ten. This sequence was found in a man older than 75 with COVID-19, enrolled during active disease. Sequencing was done on a sample of peripheral blood. This chain joins TRBV2 and TRBJ1-6; D is possibly TRBD1 (6 bases). CDR3 residues: CASSGTQGYPPLHF. CDR3 nucleotides: TGTGCCAGCAGTGGGACACAGGGATACCCACCCCTCCACTTT.